These T cell receptor beta chains were read from a single sample in a study of T cell responses to AZD1222 COVID-19 vaccine. Some clones are missing from TCRdb's copy, which holds only in-frame ones; the method was immunoSEQ multiplex PCR. This table holds 79,000 or so clones, 65% to 80% found once. The source material was peripheral blood, sampled 28 days after the second dose of the MenACWY control vaccine. The receptors come from an adult who received the MenACWY meningococcal vaccine as a control. CDR3s include the opening cysteine and the closing phenylalanine or tryptophan. A D gene is named only where the DNA matches it firmly. Some rows mark clone size as missing; the rest say once, few, many or name a class of expanded clone.

V	size	D	J	DNA	CDR3
TRBV7-2	.	.	TRBJ2-7	TGTGCCAGCAGCTTAGAGGGCAGGGAAGCCTACGAGCAGTACTTC	CASSLEGREAYEQYF
TRBV28	.	.	TRBJ1-2	TGTGCCAGCAGTCCCACCGGGGCCTACTATGGCTACACCTTC	CASSPTGAYYGYTF
TRBV5-6	once	.	TRBJ1-1	TGTGCCAGCAGCTTGGGTTATGGTGAAGCTTTCTTT	CASSLGYGEAFF
TRBV13	few	TRBD1	TRBJ1-1	TGTGCCAGCAGCCCCCGACAGGGGACAATCCACACTGAAGCTTTCTTT	CASSPRQGTIHTEAFF
TRBV28	few	.	TRBJ1-2	TGTGCCAGCCGGACTCCAGCCAACTATGGCTACACCTTC	CASRTPANYGYTF
TRBV5-1	.	TRBD1	TRBJ1-2	TGCGCCAGCAGCCGACAGGGCGACTATGGCTACACCTTC	CASSRQGDYGYTF
TRBV29-1	.	.	TRBJ1-1	TGCAGCGGGTCGGGGGTGAACACTGAAGCTTTCTTT	CSGSGVNTEAFF
TRBV6-5	.	.	TRBJ1-6	TGTGCCAGCAGGCGGACAGAGAATTCACCCCTCCACTTT	CASRRTENSPLHF
TRBV3-1/TRBV3-2	few	.	TRBJ2-7	TGTGCCAGCAGCTCATCTACTGGGGTCTACGAGCAGTACTTC	CASSSSTGVYEQYF
TRBV19	.	.	TRBJ1-5	TGTGCCAGTAGTGTACCAGGAGGGGGCAATCAGCCCCAGCATTTT	CASSVPGGGNQPQHF
TRBV6-5	.	.	TRBJ2-7	TGTGCCAGCAGTTACTCGATAAACTACGAGCAGTACTTC	CASSYSINYEQYF
TRBV24-1	.	.	TRBJ2-7	TGTGCCACCAGTAGGGGAAGAAACTACGAGCAGTACTTC	CATSRGRNYEQYF
TRBV7-3	.	.	TRBJ2-2	TGTGCCAGCAGCCCGAAGGGGACACTGAACACCGGGGAGCTGTTTTTT	CASSPKGTLNTGELFF
TRBV30	few	.	TRBJ1-3	TGTGCCTGGAGCCTTGAGAGGAGGAACACCATATATTTT	CAWSLERRNTIYF
TRBV28	.	.	TRBJ1-1	TGTGCCAGCAGTTTATTGAGGTCCCGCGCGAGCGAAGCTTTCTTT	CASSLLRSRASEAFF
TRBV28	.	.	TRBJ1-6	TGTGCCAGCCTTCGGGGGGGGCCAGGACCCCTCCACTTT	CASLRGGPGPLHF
TRBV5-5	few	.	TRBJ1-3	TGTGCCAGCAGCTTGGCCAACTCTGGAAACACCATATATTTT	CASSLANSGNTIYF
TRBV11-2	.	TRBD2	TRBJ2-3	TGTGCCAGCAGCTTCCGGACTAGCGGGAGGTGGGGAGATACGCAGTATTTT	CASSFRTSGRWGDTQYF
TRBV5-1	.	TRBD1	TRBJ2-1	TGCGCCAGCAGCCCCGGACAGGCTCGTCAAGGGGAGCAGTTCTTC	CASSPGQARQGEQFF
TRBV19	.	.	TRBJ1-3	TGTGCCAGTACCATCTCTTGGCGGCAAGGAAACACCATATATTTT	CASTISWRQGNTIYF
TRBV5-4	.	.	TRBJ1-3	TGTGCCAGCAGCCAAGGAAACACCATATATTTT	CASSQGNTIYF
TRBV19	few	TRBD2	TRBJ2-3	TGTGCCAGTAGTAGCGGGGGAGTCAGGGATACGCAGTATTTT	CASSSGGVRDTQYF
TRBV24-1	.	TRBD1	TRBJ2-2	TGTGCCACCAGAGAAGGGGGCCACGGGGAGCTGTTTTTT	CATREGGHGELFF
TRBV5-1	.	TRBD1	TRBJ2-4	TGCGCCAGCAGCTCCGGGACAGGGAGGGTCGAGGAAAACATTCAGTACTTC	CASSSGTGRVEENIQYF
TRBV29-1	.	TRBD2	TRBJ2-1	TGCAGCGTTGAAGGGTATGCGGGAGTGACCAATGAGCAGTTCTTC	CSVEGYAGVTNEQFF
TRBV2	.	.	TRBJ1-1	TGTGCCAGCACCCAGAGGGGACTGAACACTGAAGCTTTCTTT	CASTQRGLNTEAFF
TRBV9	.	TRBD1	TRBJ1-2	TGTGCCAGCAGCGTAGCCCTAAAACCAGGGGGAGATGGCTACACCTTC	CASSVALKPGGDGYTF
TRBV6-5	.	.	TRBJ1-1	TGTGCCAGCAGTTACAGTAGGCGGCAGATGAACACTGAAGCTTTCTTT	CASSYSRRQMNTEAFF
TRBV3-1/TRBV3-2	.	.	TRBJ1-1	TGTGCCAGCAGCCAAGCCCACGGGGGGAGATCAATAGCTGAAGCTTTCTTT	CASSQAHGGRSIAEAFF
TRBV7-9	.	.	TRBJ2-3	TGTGCCAGCAGCTTAGGGGAGGTCGGACAGCAGTATTTT	CASSLGEVGQQYF
TRBV5-4	.	TRBD2	TRBJ2-7	TGTGCCAGCAGCTTGGGAGGACTAGCGGGAAATTACGAGCAGTACTTC	CASSLGGLAGNYEQYF
TRBV6-2/TRBV6-3	few	.	TRBJ2-7	TGTGCCAGCAGTTACGGGGGCGGGAGTTCGGGCGAGCAGTACTTC	CASSYGGGSSGEQYF
TRBV9	.	.	TRBJ1-1	TGTGCCAGCAGCGCGGGCCTCATGAACACTGAAGCTTTCTTT	CASSAGLMNTEAFF
TRBV28	.	TRBD2	TRBJ2-1	TGTGCCAGCAGTGGAAGCGGGAGCAGTTACAATGAGCAGTTCTTC	CASSGSGSSYNEQFF
TRBV19	.	.	TRBJ2-7	TGTGCCAGTAGCAAACAGGGCACCCACGAGCAGTACTTC	CASSKQGTHEQYF
TRBV4-2	.	.	TRBJ2-1	TGTGCCAGCAGCCAAACCTATGAGCAGTTCTTC	CASSQTYEQFF
TRBV7-2	.	.	TRBJ2-1	TGTGCCAGCAGCTTGGCGCCCAAAGGCTACAATGAGCAGTTCTTC	CASSLAPKGYNEQFF
TRBV30	.	.	TRBJ1-1	TGTGCCTGGAGTGCATTATTGGGCACTGAAGCTTTCTTT	CAWSALLGTEAFF
TRBV5-4	.	.	TRBJ1-1	TGTGCCAGCAGCTTGTACTCGGTGAACACTGAAGCTTTCTTT	CASSLYSVNTEAFF
TRBV4-1	.	TRBD1	TRBJ1-2	TGCGCCAGCAGCCAAGCTCAGGGGGCTCGAAGTGGCTACACCTTC	CASSQAQGARSGYTF